Following are 6 T cell receptor beta chains from one sample sequenced in a study of T cell responses to AZD1222 COVID-19 vaccine. The table came from immunoSEQ multiplex PCR; TCRdb's copy has only in-frame clones and leaves some out. Of approximately 110,000 clones in the sample, 80% to 95% were seen once. Sequenced material: peripheral blood, taken on day 0 of AZD1222 vaccination. The receptors derive from an adult in good health.

V and J are TRBV2 and TRBJ2-5; 11 bases are shared with TRBD1. Losses at the gene ends were 6 bases for V and 5 bases for J; bases not matched to a gene: 8. From germline, CDR1 is SNHLY and CDR2 FYNNEI. This CDR3 is 15 amino acids long. The CDR3 loop reads CASSPDRGPGETQYF. CDR3 bases: TGTGCCAGCAGCCCGGACAGGGGGCCCGGGGAGACCCAGTACTTC.

V is TRBV9 and J is TRBJ1-5; 7 nucleotides match TRBD1. J lost 2 bases, V lost 4 bases, and 6 bases had no gene match. Germline V CDR1 and CDR2: SGDLS, YYNGEE. There are 15 residues in the CDR3. The CDR3 loop is CASSPGGGRNQPQHF. CDR3 nucleotides: TGTGCCAGCAGCCCAGGGGGGGGTCGCAATCAGCCCCAGCATTTT.

V is TRBV28 and J is TRBJ2-1; TRBD2 might be the D (6 bases). Trimming shortened V by 3 bases and J by 2 bases, and 11 bases separated the two germline ends. The CDR3 length is 15 residues. Looked up from germline, CDR1 is MDHEN and CDR2 is SYDVKM. As DNA, the CDR3 is TGTGCCAGCAGTTTGTGGAGGGGTCCCTACAATGAGCAGTTCTTC. The encoded protein is CASSLWRGPYNEQFF.

This clone occurred once. The V call is TRBV6-5, the J call TRBJ1-5; D uncertain. V shed 10 bases and J shed 5 bases, with 18 bases lying between them. The length of the CDR3 is 14 residues. Germline V lookup: CDR1 MNHEY, CDR2 SVGAGI. CDR3 in amino acids: CATTVGQSDQPQHF. Here the CDR3 DNA reads TGTGCCACCACCGTAGGGCAGTCGGATCAGCCCCAGCATTTT.

The chain uses TRBV2 and TRBJ1-4; D is unclear. Germline V CDR1 and CDR2: SNHLY, FYNNEI. V lost 7 bases and J 3 bases, leaving 15 bases between the germline ends. The CDR3 runs to 15 residues. CDR3: CASTFGVGPNEKLFF. CDR3 DNA sequence: TGTGCCAGCACCTTCGGCGTTGGTCCTAATGAAAAACTGTTTTTT.

The rearrangement joins TRBV5-1 to TRBJ1-2, with 9 bases matching TRBD1. This CDR3 region has 15 residues. V was clipped by 4 bases and J by 2 bases; unmatched bases: 6. The germline V gene has CDR1 SGHRS and CDR2 YFSETQ. DNA for the CDR3: TGCGCCAGCAGCGCGGGACAGGGAGCCAACTATGGCTACACCTTC. Its translation is CASSAGQGANYGYTF.